The 16 T cell receptor beta chains reported below all come from one sample, sequenced in a study of response to subunit inactivated influenza vaccine. MiXCR, applied by TCRdb to the RT-PCR reads, yields one record per CDR3 protein. The table records about 240,000 distinct CDR3 sequences, 12% of them present only once. Material: non-naive T cells sorted from PBMCs, obtained 14 to 15 days before vaccination. The receptors come from a man aged 45-65 years who received an inactivated influenza vaccine.

This clonotype appeared many times. The CDR3 spells CASSTSSGTGGNTIYF. The CDR3 nucleotides read TGTGCCAGCAGCACCAGCTCCGGGACAGGGGGCAACACCATATATTTT. This rearrangement joins TRBV7-9 to TRBJ1-3; 12 bases agree with TRBD1. Germline loops: CDR1 SEHNR, CDR2 FQNEAQ (reference sequence). The CDR3 is 16 amino acids. V shed 5 bases, J shed 7 bases, and the junction held 9 bases outside the gene matches.

The rearrangement joins TRBV6-2 or TRBV6-3 to TRBJ2-1; 11 nucleotides agree with TRBD2. CDR1 and CDR2 from the germline V gene are MNHEY and SVGEGT. V lost 6 bases to trimming and J lost 7 bases; unmatched junction nucleotides: 5. The CDR3 length is 14 residues. CDR3 bases: TGTGCCAGCAGATCTAGCGGGAGGAGGAATGAGCAGTTCTTC. Amino acid sequence: CASRSSGRRNEQFF.

This clonotype showed up many times. The chain has TRBV14 and TRBJ1-2; a weak D match, TRBD1 (5 bases). CDR3 length: 14 residues. Germline lookup yields CDR1 SGHDN and CDR2 FVKESK. Between the trimmed V and J ends, which lost 4 bases and 9 bases, there was a span of 18 bases. The CDR3 loop is CASSPLGGGSSYTF. The CDR3 DNA reads as TGTGCCAGCAGCCCCCTTGGCGGGGGATCAAGCTACACCTTC.

This clonotype was recorded many times. The J gene is TRBJ2-4, the V gene TRBV10-3; no firm D call. Trimming shortened V by 10 bases and J by 9 bases, and 19 bases separated the two germline ends. CDR1 and CDR2 from the germline V gene are ENHRY and SYGVKD. This CDR3 has 13 amino acids. For the CDR3, the DNA is TGTGCCACCTTGGACGGTGGGGTGGGCATTCAGTACTTC. Protein product: CATLDGGVGIQYF.

Many counts were recorded for this clonotype. The chain carries TRBV20-1 and TRBJ2-5, with a tentative D call TRBD1 (5 bases). Trimming pared 3 bases from V and 5 bases from J, leaving 13 bases between. CDR1 and CDR2 from the germline V gene are DFQATT and SNEGSKA (reference sequence). The CDR3 runs to 13 residues. The CDR3 protein is CSASTSGLETQYF. The CDR3 coding sequence is TGCAGTGCTAGTACCTCAGGGTTGGAGACCCAGTACTTC.

This clonotype has ten or more counts. This CDR3 is CASQMEETQYF. For the CDR3, the DNA is TGTGCCAGCCAGATGGAGGAGACCCAGTACTTC. The V gene is TRBV25-1, the J gene TRBJ2-5; D ambiguous. Trimming shortened V by 8 bases and J by 5 bases, and 9 bases separated the two germline ends. CDR1 and CDR2 from the germline V gene are MGHDK and SYGVNS. This CDR3 has 11 residues.

This clonotype has more than one count but fewer than ten. The gene calls are TRBV28 and TRBJ2-7; possible D gene TRBD2, 7 bases. With 7 bases removed from V and 0 bases from J, the gap between germline ends came to 19 bases. The CDR3 is made up of 16 amino acids. Germline V CDR1 and CDR2: MDHEN, SYDVKM. The CDR3 coding sequence is TGTGCCAGCATCCCTCCGGGGGGCCACCTCTCCTACGAGCAGTACTTC. Translating gives CASIPPGGHLSYEQYF.

In its sample, this clonotype was seen a few times. The CDR3 region is CASSDRDRGTYNSPLHF. The DNA of the CDR3 is TGTGCCAGCAGTGACCGGGACAGGGGAACCTATAATTCACCCCTCCACTTT. This chain connects TRBV28 to TRBJ1-6, with 10 nucleotides matching TRBD1. Germline CDR1 MDHEN, CDR2 SYDVKM. Trimming at V came to 5 bases and at J to 2 bases, leaving 6 bases not matched to a gene. The CDR3 contains 17 residues.

This clonotype was picked up many times. The chain links TRBV29-1 to TRBJ2-1, with a tentative D call TRBD1 (6 bases). The CDR3 runs 17 residues. The V end was cut by 0 bases, the J end by 6 bases, with 21 bases between. CDR1 and CDR2 from the germline V gene are SQVTM and ANQGSEA. This chain's CDR3 is CSVEDNYRARWVNEQFF. CDR3 in DNA: TGCAGCGTTGAAGACAACTACAGGGCGAGATGGGTCAATGAGCAGTTCTTC.

This clonotype has a count of ten or more. The gene calls are TRBV29-1 and TRBJ2-7, with 7 bases identical to TRBD2. V lost 4 bases and J lost 4; bases outside the gene matches: 4. The CDR3 is 12 residues long. Per the germline V gene, CDR1 is SQVTM and CDR2 is ANQGSEA. The CDR3 region is CSVGTSGYEQYF. CDR3 DNA: TGCAGCGTTGGGACTAGTGGGTACGAGCAGTACTTC.

The table lists this clonotype with a few counts. The chain is built from TRBV5-4 and TRBJ2-6, with a weak D call TRBD1 (5 bases). CDR1 is SGHNT, CDR2 YYREEE, per germline (reference sequence). CDR3 length equals 17 residues. V lost 5 bases, J lost 0 bases, and 15 bases lay in between. In DNA form, the CDR3 reads TGTGCCAGCAGACAACCAGGGCGGAGCTCTGGGGCCAACGTCCTGACTTTC. It is translated as CASRQPGRSSGANVLTF.

The chain couples TRBV29-1 to TRBJ1-2; D gene uncertain. The CDR3 has 11 amino acids. Deletions cut 2 bases from V and 4 bases from J, with 5 bases between. Looked up from germline, CDR1 is SQVTM and CDR2 is ANQGSEA. In nucleotides, the CDR3 is TGCAGCGTTGAATTGATCTATGGCTACACCTTC. Its protein product is CSVELIYGYTF.

This clonotype has a count of ten or more. The chain employs TRBV9 and TRBJ1-2; D unresolved. Germline V gives CDR1 SGDLS, CDR2 YYNGEE. This CDR3 comprises 13 residues. The V end lost 4 bases, the J end lost 6 bases, and 13 bases lay between the germline ends. The CDR3: CASSPPGNHGYTF. The CDR3 coding sequence is TGTGCCAGCAGCCCACCTGGGAATCATGGCTACACCTTC.

The chain couples TRBV12-3 or TRBV12-4 to TRBJ2-4; D is perhaps TRBD2 (5 bases). V dropped 3 bases and J dropped 3 bases, with 12 bases sitting between them. The CDR3 contains 15 residues. CDR3 region: CASSLALADKNIQYF. CDR3 in DNA: TGTGCCAGCAGTTTGGCCCTAGCCGACAAAAACATTCAGTACTTC.

This clonotype was recorded at least ten times. The chain links TRBV5-1 to TRBJ2-7; a possible D gene is TRBD1 (6 bases). CDR1 and CDR2 (germline): SGHRS, YFSETQ. The CDR3 length is 13 residues. Trimming removed 0 bases from V and 6 bases from J, with 10 bases in between. The CDR3, as DNA: TGCGCCAGCAGCTTGGTGGGGGCCTCCGAGCAGTACTTC. Translated: CASSLVGASEQYF.

This clonotype was counted at least ten times. The V call is TRBV5-6, the J call TRBJ1-1; D is unresolved. The length of the CDR3 is 14 residues. From germline, CDR1 is SGHDT and CDR2 YYEEEE. Trimming shortened V by 4 bases and J by 0 bases, and 10 bases separated the two germline ends. CDR3 DNA: TGTGCCAGCAGCCTGTTCGGAATGAACACTGAAGCTTTCTTT. Its translation is CASSLFGMNTEAFF.